This T cell receptor beta chain stems from a study of blood T cell repertoires in COVID-19 (dated by TCRdb to the early 2020s). Regarding the research as a whole: Samples covering the acute and convalescent phases of COVID-19 were provided by collaborators in the United States, Italy and Spain. The material from the prospective study consisted of cDNA or gDNA derived from T cells, B-cell-depleted T cells, or PBMCs. The dataset comprised deeply sampled blood TCRbeta repertoires from subjects exposed to, actively infected with, or recovered from COVID-19. A freely available public database, intended as a resource for researchers studying the immune response to SARS-CoV-2, is where the repertoires were released. The samples were drawn from two sources: the first 160 participants of the ongoing ImmuneRACE study, and 1,254 subjects contributed by 6 global collaborators. A de-identified subject ID, COVID-19 status, age in years and sex were almost always included in the sample metadata. Where HLA class I and class II types were available, the types were taken from metadata supplied by the sample provider, not from assay-based typing. The paper's findings and limits, for the study overall: The quantity of clinical and demographic metadata differed by source and by participant and was supplied without curation.

The V and J ends are trimmed by 5 bases and 2 bases, leaving 19 bases between them. From cysteine to phenylalanine, the CDR3 is 16 amino acids long. Left in the record is the CDR3 DNA by itself, 48 bases read in frame from the first base. Taken from the germline V gene, the CDR1 and CDR2 loops are SGHVS and FQNEAQ. TCRbeta CDR3 regions were amplified from genomic DNA by means of the immunoSEQ Assay, a bias-controlled multiplex PCR. From the authors' description of their analysis: The number of nucleated cells in each sample was estimated from the amplification of reference gene primers within the assay. Sequence reads were collapsed and filtered to measure the absolute abundance of every unique TCRbeta CDR3 rearrangement. For each sample, productive Simpson clonality was calculated by taking the square root of Simpson's diversity index across productive rearrangements. TCRdb provides this immuneACCESS table in a form limited to in-frame rearrangements. Some clones are lacking; in checked studies, under half of them reflect an unresolved V gene, and why the rest are absent is not known. That table is the source of V, J and clone size, and D and trimming were worked out from the DNA. The sample includes 150,000 to 200,000 clones, with roughly 83% observed a single time. 8% to 9.5% of the sample rests with the top ten.

As to this clone: The clone's antigen remains unknown. No clone much larger than this one lies a single base away; base qualities are absent.

Collaborating institutions collected whole blood in K2EDTA tubes following their own protocols. Collaborator samples were shipped for TCRbeta analysis as frozen whole blood, isolated PBMCs, or DNA extracted from either sample type. The sequencing input was peripheral blood. The sequence is built from TRBV7-8 and TRBJ2-7, and TRBD1 may be the D gene, going by 5 matching bases. The clonotype originates from an elderly woman with active or convalescent COVID-19. The nucleotide sequence is TGTGCCAGCAGCACCCCCCTCAGGGTAGACACCTACGAGCAGTACTTC. The translation is CASSTPLRVDTYEQYF.